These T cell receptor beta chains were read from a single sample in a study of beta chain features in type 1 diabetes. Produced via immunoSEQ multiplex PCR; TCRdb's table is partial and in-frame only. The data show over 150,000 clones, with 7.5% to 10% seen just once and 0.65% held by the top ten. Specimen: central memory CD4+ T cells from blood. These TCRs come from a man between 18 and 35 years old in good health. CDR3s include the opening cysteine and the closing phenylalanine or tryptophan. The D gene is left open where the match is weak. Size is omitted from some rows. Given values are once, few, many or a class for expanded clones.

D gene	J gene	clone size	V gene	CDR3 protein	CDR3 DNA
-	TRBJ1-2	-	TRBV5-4	CASSPQEGLHGYTF	TGTGCCAGCAGCCCACAGGAGGGTCTACATGGCTACACCTTC
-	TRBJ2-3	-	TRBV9	CASSVSGTDTQYF	TGTGCCAGCAGCGTTAGCGGCACAGATACGCAGTATTTT
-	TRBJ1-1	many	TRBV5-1	CASSLVGTANTEAFF	TGCGCCAGCAGCTTGGTAGGCACAGCTAACACTGAAGCTTTCTTT
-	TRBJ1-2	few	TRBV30	CAWSWDGGNGYTF	TGTGCCTGGAGTTGGGACGGGGGAAATGGCTACACCTTC
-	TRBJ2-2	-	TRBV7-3	CASSPTLATGELFF	TGTGCCAGCAGTCCTACCCTAGCGACCGGGGAGCTGTTTTTT
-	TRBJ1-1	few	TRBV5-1	CASSLMTVNTEAFF	TGCGCCAGCAGTTTGATGACAGTGAACACTGAAGCTTTCTTT
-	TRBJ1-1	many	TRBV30	CAWSTGLDTEAFF	TGTGCCTGGTCTACAGGATTGGACACTGAAGCTTTCTTT
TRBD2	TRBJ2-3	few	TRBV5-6	CASSSALSSGGFTDTQYF	TGTGCCAGCAGCTCAGCTTTGTCTAGCGGGGGATTCACAGATACGCAGTATTTT
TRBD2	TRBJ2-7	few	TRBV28	CASRPSGTRYYEQYF	TGTGCCAGTCGGCCTAGCGGGACAAGATATTACGAGCAGTACTTC
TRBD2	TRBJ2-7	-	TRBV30	CAWSVPSAGGGYEQYF	TGTGCCTGGAGTGTACCCTCAGCGGGAGGTGGATACGAGCAGTACTTC
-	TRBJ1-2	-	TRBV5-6	CASSWGGGGYTF	TGTGCCAGCAGCTGGGGAGGCGGGGGCTACACCTTC
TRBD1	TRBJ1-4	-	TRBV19	CASSPWDSGNEKLFF	TGTGCCAGTAGTCCCTGGGACAGCGGGAATGAAAAACTGTTTTTT
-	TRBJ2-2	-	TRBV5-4	CASSWDFDTGELFF	TGTGCCAGCAGCTGGGACTTTGACACCGGGGAGCTGTTTTTT
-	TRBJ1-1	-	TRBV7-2	CASSRGTTEAFF	TGTGCCAGCAGCAGGGGGACCACTGAAGCTTTCTTT
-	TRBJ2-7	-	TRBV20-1	CSLYRTYEQYF	TGCAGTTTGTACAGAACCTACGAGCAGTACTTC
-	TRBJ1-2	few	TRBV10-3	CAISRQSYGYTF	TGTGCCATCAGTAGACAGAGTTATGGCTACACCTTC